This T cell receptor beta chain was observed in a study of identical twins. Study outcomes and limitations: Weaker excess twin sharing was seen among beta out-of-frame sequences.

The ends were cut back, 0 bases at V and 6 bases at J, with 15 bases in the middle. This CDR3 is 14 amino acids long. CDR1 and CDR2 from the germline V gene are DFQATT and SNEGSKA (reference sequence). In its sample, this clonotype was seen many times. What it recognizes is unknown. In TCRdb, the 5' RACE reads were re-called with MiXCR into one record per CDR3 protein. The sample yields approximately 620,000 distinct CDR3 sequences, over 8.5% seen once. These data were likewise used in another study, on yellow fever vaccine responses in identical twins.

The chain carries TRBV20-1 and TRBJ2-7, with D possibly matching TRBD1 (5 bases). The receptor was isolated from a woman aged 18-35 years in good health. The sequencing sample was made of PBMCs. Written as DNA, the CDR3 is TGCAGTGCTAGAGATAGGACCACAGGAACCGAGCAGTACTTC. It specifies CSARDRTTGTEQYF.